A single sample is the source of the 27 T cell receptor beta chains below, sequenced in a study of control samples from healthy donors and cancer patients. Generated by immunoSEQ multiplex PCR, the TCRdb table keeps only in-frame clones and is missing some. This sample has some 120,000 clones, with over 90% found just once. Sequenced input: blood. The receptors derive from a man aged 25-45 years in good health.

V is TRBV5-1 and J is TRBJ2-7; TRBD1 agrees at 7 bases. Germline V gene data show CDR1 as SGHRS and CDR2 as YFSETQ. The CDR3 totals 14 residues. V lost 4 bases, J lost 2 bases, and 6 bases stayed unmatched. The DNA for the CDR3 is TGCGCCAGCAGCGGTGGGACAGTAACCTACGAGCAGTACTTC. Translation: CASSGGTVTYEQYF. Combining the CDR3 with reference TRBV5-1 and TRBJ2-7 gives the whole variable domain KAGVTQTPRYLIKTRGQQVTLSCSPISGHRSVSWYQQTPGQGLQFLFEYFSETQRNKGNFPGRFSGRQFSNSRSEMNVSTLELGDSALYLCASSGGTVTYEQYFGPGTRLTVT.

This chain joins TRBV2 and TRBJ1-4; D ambiguous. The ends were cut back, 4 bases at V and 0 bases at J, with 6 bases in the middle. Germline values: CDR1 SNHLY, CDR2 FYNNEI. The CDR3 has 14 residues. CDR3 nucleotide sequence: TGTGCCAGCAGTGGAAGGGCAACTAATGAAAAACTGTTTTTT. This translates into CASSGRATNEKLFF.

The J gene is TRBJ2-3, the V gene TRBV30, with D possibly TRBD1 on 6 matching bases. The length of the CDR3 is 14 residues. Germline assignment: CDR1 GTSNPN and CDR2 SVGIG (reference sequence). With 0 bases removed from V and 6 bases from J, the gap between germline ends came to 13 bases. Written as DNA, the CDR3 is TGTGCCTGGAGTGTACGCAGGGGACGGGATACGCAGTATTTT. As protein: CAWSVRRGRDTQYF.

This clone has just a few counts. The chain couples TRBV7-9 to TRBJ2-7; D gene uncertain. V lost 3 bases, J lost 2 bases, and 8 bases lay in between. CDR1 SEHNR and CDR2 FQNEAQ come from the germline V gene (reference sequence). This CDR3 spans 13 amino acids. The CDR3 sequence: CASSFASTYEQYF. CDR3 nucleotides: TGTGCCAGCAGCTTCGCCTCAACCTACGAGCAGTACTTC.

V gene TRBV27 combines with J gene TRBJ2-5, with no clear D. This CDR3 has 11 amino acids. V lost 5 bases to trimming and J lost 3 bases, with 4 bases between them. CDR1 MNHEY and CDR2 SMNVEV come from the germline V gene (reference sequence). The CDR3 spells CASSAKETQYF. CDR3 sequence (DNA): TGTGCCAGCAGTGCGAAAGAGACCCAGTACTTC.

The chain couples TRBV10-2 to TRBJ1-1; possible D gene TRBD1, 6 bases. V was trimmed by 6 bases and J by 4 bases, leaving 15 bases between them. Per germline, CDR1 WSHSY and CDR2 SAAADI. The CDR3 loop spans 14 amino acids. In DNA form, the CDR3 reads TGCGCCAGCAGAGGTACAGGGCTGGTCACTGAAGCTTTCTTT. Encoded protein: CASRGTGLVTEAFF.

This clone has just one count. This chain joins TRBV6-4 and TRBJ1-1, with 7 nucleotides matching TRBD1. This CDR3 region has 15 residues. The germline gives CDR1 MRHNA, CDR2 SNTAGT. V shed 6 bases and J 1 base; nucleotides not matched to a gene: 8. Here the CDR3 DNA reads TGTGCCAGCAGCCGGGACAGCCAAGGGAACACTGAAGCTTTCTTT. As protein: CASSRDSQGNTEAFF.

The V gene is TRBV24-1, the J gene TRBJ2-3, with 9 bases aligning to TRBD2. Germline CDR1 reads KGHDR; CDR2 reads SFDVKD. This CDR3 spans 16 amino acids. Trimming at V came to 3 bases and at J to 3 bases, leaving 6 bases not matched to a gene. CDR3 in amino acids: CATSDLSGGGTDTQYF. In nucleotides, the CDR3 is TGTGCCACCAGTGATCTTAGCGGGGGAGGGACAGATACGCAGTATTTT.

The chain couples TRBV19 to TRBJ2-4, with a weak D call TRBD1 (5 bases). V dropped 6 bases and J dropped 5 bases, with 14 bases sitting between them. The CDR3 covers 14 residues. Germline CDR1 and CDR2: LNHDA and SQIVND (reference sequence). CDR3 sequence: CASSFQGGENIQYF. The CDR3 nucleotides are TGTGCCAGTAGCTTCCAGGGTGGGGAAAACATTCAGTACTTC.

This clone was found once. V and J are TRBV11-2 and TRBJ2-2; D gene ambiguous. The CDR3 is 14 residues long. The V end lost 3 bases, the J end lost 1 base, and 6 bases lay between the germline ends. CDR1 SGHAT and CDR2 FQNNGV come from the germline V gene. The CDR3 DNA follows: TGTGCCAGCAGCTTTTGGGGGAACACCGGGGAGCTGTTTTTT. Protein product: CASSFWGNTGELFF. Supplemented by reference TRBV11-2 and TRBJ2-2, the full variable domain reads EAGVAQSPRYKIIEKRQSVAFWCNPISGHATLYWYQQILGQGPKLLIQFQNNGVVDDSQLPKDRFSAERLKGVDSTLKIQPAKLEDSAVYLCASSFWGNTGELFFGEGSRLTVL.

The chain couples TRBV7-9 to TRBJ1-4; no reliable D call. CDR1 is SEHNR, CDR2 FQNEAQ, per germline (reference sequence). V lost 2 bases, J lost 0 bases, and 7 bases lay in between. This CDR3 contains 15 residues. The CDR3 sequence: CASSLFSTTNEKLFF. The CDR3 DNA follows: TGTGCCAGCAGCTTATTTAGCACAACTAATGAAAAACTGTTTTTT.

The V call is TRBV9, the J call TRBJ1-2; 9 bases are a match to TRBD1. This CDR3 spans 15 amino acids. CDR1 SGDLS and CDR2 YYNGEE come from the germline V gene. The V and J ends lost 2 bases and 6 bases, in that order; junction bases with no gene match: 8. The CDR3 reads CASSVLRDRADGYTF. CDR3 nucleotides: TGTGCCAGCAGCGTCCTCCGGGACAGGGCTGATGGCTACACCTTC.

The V call is TRBV18, the J call TRBJ2-2; 7 bases are a match to TRBD1. Germline CDR1 is KGHSH and CDR2 is LQKENI. V gave up 3 bases and J gave up 2 bases; unmatched junction bases: 6. The CDR3 spans 16 residues. As DNA, the CDR3 is TGTGCCAGCTCACCCCCCAGACAGGGCAACACCGGGGAGCTGTTTTTT. Translated, it gives CASSPPRQGNTGELFF.

V gene TRBV27 combines with J gene TRBJ1-1; D ambiguous. Trimming took 6 bases from V and 1 from J, leaving 18 bases between them. Per germline, CDR1 MNHEY and CDR2 SMNVEV (reference sequence). CDR3 size: 16 residues. DNA of the CDR3: TGTGCCAGCAGCAACCGACTCACGGCGAGGAACACTGAAGCTTTCTTT. Encoded protein: CASSNRLTARNTEAFF.

The chain has TRBV14 and TRBJ1-1, with D unresolved. Germline CDR1 SGHDN, CDR2 FVKESK. This CDR3 region has 14 residues. Trimming shortened V by 1 base and J by 2 bases, and 8 bases separated the two germline ends. CDR3 nucleotide sequence: TGTGCCAGCAGCCAAGGGCCTTCTAACACTGAAGCTTTCTTT. Its protein is CASSQGPSNTEAFF.

The rearrangement links TRBV29-1 to TRBJ2-1; possibly TRBD2 for D (6 bases). V lost 4 bases to trimming and J lost 0 bases, with 13 bases between them. This CDR3 spans 15 amino acids. Germline assignment: CDR1 SQVTM and CDR2 ANQGSEA. The CDR3 protein is CSVGPSGSSYNEQFF. The CDR3 coding sequence is TGCAGCGTTGGACCCAGCGGGTCCTCCTACAATGAGCAGTTCTTC.

The chain has TRBV7-8 and TRBJ1-1, with TRBD1 as a possible D gene (5 bases). Deletions cut 8 bases from V and 6 bases from J, with 19 bases between. The CDR3 contains 14 residues. Per germline, CDR1 SGHVS and CDR2 FQNEAQ. The CDR3 nucleotides are TGTGCCAGCGCTACCGGGACCCTAATCTCTGAAGCTTTCTTT. It yields the protein CASATGTLISEAFF.

The V and J genes are TRBV6-5 and TRBJ2-3, with a possible D match to TRBD2 (5 bases). The germline gives CDR1 MNHEY, CDR2 SVGAGI. The CDR3 runs to 14 residues. Trimming removed 6 bases at V and 6 bases at J, with 16 bases between. The CDR3 bases are TGTGCCAGCAGCCTTAATGATCCGGGGGATACGCAGTATTTT. Protein product: CASSLNDPGDTQYF.

The count of this clone is one. The rearrangement links TRBV11-2 to TRBJ1-2; 7 nucleotides match TRBD1. Germline CDR1 SGHAT, CDR2 FQNNGV. The trim removed 2 bases at V and 0 bases at J, leaving 3 bases unmatched. The CDR3 length is 15 residues. DNA of the CDR3: TGTGCCAGCAGCTTACCTCAGGGGGCTAACTATGGCTACACCTTC. The encoded protein is CASSLPQGANYGYTF.

The chain couples TRBV5-1 to TRBJ1-1; D ambiguous. Germline CDR1 is SGHRS and CDR2 is YFSETQ. This CDR3 has 12 residues. The V end lost 7 bases, the J end lost 1 base, and 8 bases lay between the germline ends. CDR3 in amino acids: CASRRGNTEAFF. CDR3 DNA: TGCGCCAGCCGGCGGGGGAACACTGAAGCTTTCTTT.

The rearrangement uses TRBV5-3 and TRBJ2-2, with no clear D. TRBV5-3 is an open reading frame, and its role is uncertain. The V gene lost 3 bases and the J gene lost 6 bases, with 15 bases spanning the gap. This CDR3 is built from 15 residues. The CDR3 reads CARSSPLRRSGELFF. The CDR3 coding sequence is TGTGCCAGAAGCTCTCCCCTTAGGCGGTCCGGGGAGCTGTTTTTT.

The chain joins TRBV28 to TRBJ1-4; D uncertain. Germline lookup yields CDR1 MDHEN and CDR2 SYDVKM. Trimming removed 3 bases from V and 0 bases from J, with 5 bases in between. The CDR3 totals 14 residues. CDR3 DNA sequence: TGTGCCAGCAGTTTGGATGCAACTAATGAAAAACTGTTTTTT. Translation: CASSLDATNEKLFF. The full variable domain, completed using reference TRBV28 and TRBJ1-4, is DVKVTQSSRYLVKRTGEKVFLECVQDMDHENMFWYRQDPGLGLRLIYFSYDVKMKEKGDIPEGYSVSREKKERFSLILESASTNQTSMYLCASSLDATNEKLFFGSGTQLSVL.

The V call is TRBV2, the J call TRBJ1-6; no clear D. Looked up from germline, CDR1 is SNHLY and CDR2 is FYNNEI. This CDR3 is 14 amino acids long. The V gene lost 4 bases and the J gene lost 5 bases, with 9 bases spanning the gap. This chain's CDR3 is CASSVSGDNSPLHF. CDR3 bases: TGTGCCAGCAGTGTTAGTGGGGATAATTCACCCCTCCACTTT.

This rearrangement joins TRBV2 to TRBJ1-1; D uncertain. The V gene's germline CDR1 is SNHLY and CDR2 FYNNEI. Trimming left V 2 bases short and J 11 bases short, with 9 bases between. The CDR3 loop spans 11 amino acids. The CDR3 coding sequence is TGTGCCAGCAGTGAATCGGGAGTCGCTTTCTTT. Translation gives CASSESGVAFF.

The genes are TRBV2 and TRBJ1-1, with TRBD1 identical over 9 bases. The CDR3 runs to 15 residues. Trimming took 5 bases from V and 8 from J; bases not matched to a gene: 12. The germline V gene has CDR1 SNHLY and CDR2 FYNNEI. DNA for the CDR3: TGTGCCAGCAGTTCGTCGACAGGGGGATCTCGGGAAGCTTTCTTT. Translation: CASSSSTGGSREAFF. The full variable domain, its missing parts supplied by reference TRBV2 and TRBJ1-1, is EPEVTQTPSHQVTQMGQEVILRCVPISNHLYFYWYRQILGQKVEFLVSFYNNEISEKSEIFDDQFSVERPDGSNFTLKIRSTKLEDSAMYFCASSSSTGGSREAFFGQGTRLTVV.

With respect to this clone: Compared with germline, one end of the junction differs, possibly owing to a read error. Other DNA sequences in the sample encode the same CDR3. The chain joins TRBV6-1 to TRBJ2-7; D perhaps matches TRBD2 (7 bases). CDR1 and CDR2 from the germline V gene are MNHNS and SASEGT. This CDR3 is built from 12 residues. CDR3 sequence reads: CASSERGGEQYF. The CDR3 bases are TGTGCCAGTAGTGAGAGGGGGGGAGAGCAGTACTTC.

The chain is built from TRBV18 and TRBJ2-2; TRBD1 is a possible D gene (6 bases). The CDR3 totals 15 residues. Germline V gene data show CDR1 as KGHSH and CDR2 as LQKENI. V was shortened by 3 bases and J by 6 bases, with 14 bases between the two germline ends. The CDR3 DNA sequence: TGTGCCAGCTCACCTTCAGGGGTGGGCGCCGGGGAGCTGTTTTTT. Protein product: CASSPSGVGAGELFF.